The 10 T cell receptor beta chains below come from one sample, sequenced in a study of human T cells and chemical hapten exposure (dated by TCRdb to the early 2020s). Library preparation was by RACE. Data came from a NextSeq 500. The public reads were quality trimmed at Q25 with fastp and then assembled into clones with MiXCR by TCRdb, keeping productive beta chains. Each CDR3 protein gets just one entry, which takes the most common genes and DNA from the rows behind it. In this sample the table shows 50,000 or so distinct CDR3 sequences, 9.3% of which occur a single time. The ten largest clones represent around 4.5% of the sample. The time point label corresponds to: patch test 1, 2 weeks after DPC sensitization. The treatment or condition label here, explained by the study, means: therapeutic diphenylcyclopropenone sensitization with weekly scalp DPC. Sequencing was performed on whole blood, taken in connection with sensitization to the hapten diphenylcyclopropenone (DPC). All receptors come from a woman between 50 and 59 years old with alopecia areata. Some clones in this sample may be carry-over from other donors' samples.

The chain joins TRBV2 to TRBJ2-5; 7 bases map to TRBD2. Per germline, CDR1 SNHLY and CDR2 FYNNEI. The V segment lost 8 bases and the J segment 4 bases; nucleotides outside the gene matches: 7. The CDR3 has 13 amino acids. For the CDR3, the DNA is TGTGCCAGCCAGCGGGAAAGAACAGAGACCCAGTACTTC. Its translation: CASQRERTETQYF.

This clonotype showed up many times. This rearrangement joins TRBV12-3 or TRBV12-4 to TRBJ1-2, with D perhaps matching TRBD1 (6 bases). With 4 bases removed from V and 2 bases from J, the gap between germline ends came to 8 bases. The CDR3 spans 13 residues. CDR3 in DNA: TGTGCCAGCAGTTCCACAGGGAACTATGGCTACACCTTC. Translation: CASSSTGNYGYTF.

This clonotype appeared many times. The chain combines TRBV21-1 with TRBJ1-3; the table's D call, TRBD1, was not checked against the DNA. TRBV21-1 is recorded as a pseudogene. The CDR3 covers 16 residues. The CDR3 region has the DNA TGTGCCAGCAGCAAGGGTCCGCAGGGGGTATTAGACACCATATATTTT. As protein: CASSKGPQGVLDTIYF.

This clonotype was found many times. The chain is built from TRBV5-1 and TRBJ2-7, with TRBD1 matching 7 bases. CDR1 SGHRS and CDR2 YFSETQ come from the germline V gene. The CDR3 is made up of 15 amino acids. V was pared by 4 bases and J by 0 bases, with 7 bases of the junction left unmatched. The CDR3 nucleotides are TGCGCCAGCAGCCCCGGACAGGATTACTCCTACGAGCAGTACTTC. It specifies CASSPGQDYSYEQYF.

This sequence joins TRBV28 and TRBJ2-1; no firm D call. Germline V gene lookup returns CDR1 MDHEN and CDR2 SYDVKM. V lost 4 bases to trimming and J lost 9 bases, with 19 bases between them. This CDR3 spans 15 amino acids. CDR3 sequence: CASSSNVKGLGEQFF. The CDR3 coding sequence is TGTGCCAGCAGTTCCAACGTTAAAGGGCTCGGTGAGCAGTTCTTC. Filled out from reference TRBV28 and TRBJ2-1, the complete variable domain reads DVKVTQSSRYLVKRTGEKVFLECVQDMDHENMFWYRQDPGLGLRLIYFSYDVKMKEKGDIPEGYSVSREKKERFSLILESASTNQTSMYLCASSSNVKGLGEQFFGPGTRLTVL.

The chain couples TRBV20-1 to TRBJ2-3, with 12 bases fitting TRBD2. The V segment lost 2 bases and the J segment 5 bases; nucleotides outside the gene matches: 8. The CDR3 covers 16 residues. CDR1 and CDR2 (germline): DFQATT, SNEGSKA (reference sequence). CDR3 in amino acids: CSARSVGLAGGDTQYF. The CDR3 DNA reads TGCAGTGCTAGATCTGTGGGACTAGCGGGTGGAGATACGCAGTATTTT.

This clonotype was recorded only once. The chain has TRBV28 and TRBJ2-1; D gene uncertain. Trimming took 2 bases from V and 5 from J, leaving 7 bases between them. Germline-derived CDR1 and CDR2 are MDHEN and SYDVKM. The CDR3 runs 13 residues. The CDR3: CASSLTSNNEQFF. For the CDR3, the DNA is TGTGCCAGCAGTTTAACGAGTAACAATGAGCAGTTCTTC. Full variable domain (remainder filled in from reference TRBV28 and TRBJ2-1): DVKVTQSSRYLVKRTGEKVFLECVQDMDHENMFWYRQDPGLGLRLIYFSYDVKMKEKGDIPEGYSVSREKKERFSLILESASTNQTSMYLCASSLTSNNEQFFGPGTRLTVL.

This clonotype has ten or more counts. V gene TRBV11-3 combines with J gene TRBJ1-2; D gene ambiguous. This CDR3 spans 16 amino acids. Germline CDR1 is SGHNT and CDR2 is YENEEA. The V gene lost 5 bases and the J gene lost 0 bases, with 16 bases spanning the gap. CDR3 nucleotides: TGTGCCAGCAGCCCAAGCCCCGGGCTCTCTAACTATGGCTACACCTTC. Protein product: CASSPSPGLSNYGYTF.

This clonotype was detected only a few times. This chain links TRBV29-1 with TRBJ1-1; 7 bases line up with TRBD1. The length of the CDR3 is 11 residues. After removal of 8 bases from V and 5 bases from J, the junction contained 5 bases not matched to a gene. CDR1 and CDR2 (germline): SQVTM, ANQGSEA. In nucleotides, the CDR3 is TGCAGCACGGACAGGAGGACTGAAGCTTTCTTT. Its translation: CSTDRRTEAFF.

The genes are TRBV29-1 and TRBJ2-1, with D tentatively TRBD2 (6 bases). CDR3 length: 9 amino acids. V was clipped by 7 bases and J by 8 bases, with 6 bases between them. CDR1 and CDR2 (germline): SQVTM, ANQGSEA. CDR3 DNA: TGCAGCGGGGGGGATGAGCAGTTCTTC. This sequence encodes CSGGDEQFF.